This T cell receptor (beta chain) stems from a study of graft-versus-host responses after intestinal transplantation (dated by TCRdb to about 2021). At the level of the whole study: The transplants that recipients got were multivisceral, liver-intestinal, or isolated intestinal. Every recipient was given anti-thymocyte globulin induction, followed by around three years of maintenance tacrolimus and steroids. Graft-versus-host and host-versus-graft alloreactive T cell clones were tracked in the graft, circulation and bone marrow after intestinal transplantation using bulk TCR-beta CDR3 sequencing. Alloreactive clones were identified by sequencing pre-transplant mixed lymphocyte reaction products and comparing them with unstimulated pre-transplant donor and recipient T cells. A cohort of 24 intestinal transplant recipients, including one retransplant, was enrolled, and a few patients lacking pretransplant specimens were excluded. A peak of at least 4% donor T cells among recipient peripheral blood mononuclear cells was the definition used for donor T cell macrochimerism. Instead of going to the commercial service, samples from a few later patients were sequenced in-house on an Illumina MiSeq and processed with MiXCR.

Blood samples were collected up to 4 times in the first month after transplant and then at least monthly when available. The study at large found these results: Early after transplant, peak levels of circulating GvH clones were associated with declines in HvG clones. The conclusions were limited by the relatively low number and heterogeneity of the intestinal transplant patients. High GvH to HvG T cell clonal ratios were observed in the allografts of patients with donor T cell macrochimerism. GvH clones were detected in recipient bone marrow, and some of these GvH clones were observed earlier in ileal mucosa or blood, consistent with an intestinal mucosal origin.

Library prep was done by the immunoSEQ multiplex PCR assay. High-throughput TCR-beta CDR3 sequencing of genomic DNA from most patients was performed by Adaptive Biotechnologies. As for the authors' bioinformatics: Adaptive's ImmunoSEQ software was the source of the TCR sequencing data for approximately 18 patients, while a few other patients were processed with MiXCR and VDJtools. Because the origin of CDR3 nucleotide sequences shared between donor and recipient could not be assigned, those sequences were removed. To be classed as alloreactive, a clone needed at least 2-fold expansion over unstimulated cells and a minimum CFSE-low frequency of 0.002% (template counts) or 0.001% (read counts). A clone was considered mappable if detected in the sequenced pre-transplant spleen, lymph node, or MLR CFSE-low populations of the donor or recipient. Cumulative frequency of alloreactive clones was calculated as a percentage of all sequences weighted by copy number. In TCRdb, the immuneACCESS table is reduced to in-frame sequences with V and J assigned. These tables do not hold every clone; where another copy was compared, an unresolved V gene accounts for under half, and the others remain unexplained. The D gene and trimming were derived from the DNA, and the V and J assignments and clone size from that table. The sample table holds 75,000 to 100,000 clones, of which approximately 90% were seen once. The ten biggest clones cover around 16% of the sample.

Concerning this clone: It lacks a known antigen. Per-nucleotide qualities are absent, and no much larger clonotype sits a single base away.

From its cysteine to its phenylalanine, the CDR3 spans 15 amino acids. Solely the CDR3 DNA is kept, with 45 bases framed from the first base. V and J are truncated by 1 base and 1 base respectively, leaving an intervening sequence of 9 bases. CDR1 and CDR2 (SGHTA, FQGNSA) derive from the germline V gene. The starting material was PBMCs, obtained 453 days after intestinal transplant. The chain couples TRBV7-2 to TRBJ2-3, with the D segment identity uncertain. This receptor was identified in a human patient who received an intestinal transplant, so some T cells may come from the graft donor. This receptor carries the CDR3 CASSLEAAGTDTQYF. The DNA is TGTGCCAGCAGCTTAGAGGCCGCCGGCACAGATACGCAGTATTTT.